This TCR beta chain was retrieved from a study of blood T cell repertoires in COVID-19. Across the whole study: Collection of acute and convalescent COVID-19 samples took place in the United States, Italy and Spain. Sources were T cells, B-cell-depleted T cells, or PBMCs; the material itself was cDNA or gDNA.

Per the original methods: Amplification with reference gene primers provided the estimates of nucleated cell counts. This table comes from immunoSEQ multiplex PCR, and its TCRdb copy is limited to in-frame clones, with some not included. The V and J calls and the clone size are those of that table, but D and trimming were determined from the DNA. Of roughly 100,000 clones in the sample, about 80% were seen once. The V end lost 2 bases, the J end lost 5 bases, and 13 bases lay between the germline ends. Germline V gives CDR1 MDHEN, CDR2 SYDVKM. This CDR3 comprises 15 residues. The receptor's source is a man aged 65 to 79 with acute or convalescent COVID-19. The chain couples TRBV28 to TRBJ1-5; D gene ambiguous. The sequenced sample was peripheral blood. CDR3 bases: TGTGCCAGCAGTTTAATCGGGGATCAGGATCAGCCCCAGCATTTT. Its protein product is CASSLIGDQDQPQHF.